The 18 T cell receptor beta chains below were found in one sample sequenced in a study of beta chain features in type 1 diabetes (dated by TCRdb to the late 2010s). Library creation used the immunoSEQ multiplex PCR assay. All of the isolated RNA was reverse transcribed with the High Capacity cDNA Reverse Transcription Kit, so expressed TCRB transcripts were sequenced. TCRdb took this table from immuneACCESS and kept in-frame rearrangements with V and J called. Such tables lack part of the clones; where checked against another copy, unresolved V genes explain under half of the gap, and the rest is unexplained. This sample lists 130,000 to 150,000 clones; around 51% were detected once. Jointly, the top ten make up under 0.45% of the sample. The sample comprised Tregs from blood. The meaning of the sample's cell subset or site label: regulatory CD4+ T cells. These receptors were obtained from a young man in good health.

The CDR3 region has the DNA TGTGCCAGCAGTGAACAGGGTGGAAATCAGCCCCAGCATTTT. Translating gives CASSEQGGNQPQHF. The chain employs TRBV6-1 and TRBJ1-5; D is perhaps TRBD1 (5 bases). CDR3 length: 14 amino acids. Germline CDR1 is MNHNS and CDR2 is SASEGT. The V end lost 2 bases, the J end lost 4 bases, and 9 bases lay between the germline ends.

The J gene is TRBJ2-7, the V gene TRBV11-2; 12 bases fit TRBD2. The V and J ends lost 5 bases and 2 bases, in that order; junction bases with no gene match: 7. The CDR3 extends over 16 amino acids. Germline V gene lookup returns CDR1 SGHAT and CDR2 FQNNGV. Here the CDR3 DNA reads TGTGCCAGCAGCCCCAGACTAGCGGGGGCGACCTACGAGCAGTACTTC. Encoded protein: CASSPRLAGATYEQYF.

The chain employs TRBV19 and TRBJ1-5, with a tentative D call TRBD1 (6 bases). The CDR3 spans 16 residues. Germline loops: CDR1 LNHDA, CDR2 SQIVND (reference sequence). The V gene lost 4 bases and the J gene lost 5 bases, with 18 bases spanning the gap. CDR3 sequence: CASSTLQGIVYQPQHF. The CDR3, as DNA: TGTGCCAGTAGTACCTTACAGGGAATCGTGTATCAGCCCCAGCATTTT.

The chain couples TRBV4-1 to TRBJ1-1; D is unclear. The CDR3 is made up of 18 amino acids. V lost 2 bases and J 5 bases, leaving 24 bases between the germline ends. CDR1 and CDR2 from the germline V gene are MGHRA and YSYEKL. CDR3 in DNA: TGCGCCAGCAGCCAATCCACGTTAACGCGGGGAAGAGGGACTGAAGCTTTCTTT. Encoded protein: CASSQSTLTRGRGTEAFF.

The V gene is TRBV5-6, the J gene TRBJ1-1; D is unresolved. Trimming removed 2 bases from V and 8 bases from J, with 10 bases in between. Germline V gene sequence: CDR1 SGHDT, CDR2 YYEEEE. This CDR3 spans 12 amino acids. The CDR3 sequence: CASSFLAEEAFF. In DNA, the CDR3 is TGTGCCAGCAGCTTTCTCGCAGAAGAAGCTTTCTTT.

The CDR3, as DNA: TGTGCCAGCAGTTCTTGGCGGGAGGGAATGAACACCGGGGAGCTGTTTTTT. Translation gives CASSSWREGMNTGELFF. The V gene is TRBV25-1, the J gene TRBJ2-2; TRBD2 matches 9 bases. The germline CDR1 and CDR2 sequences are MGHDK and SYGVNS. CDR3 length: 17 residues. V lost 5 bases, J lost 1 base, and 8 bases stayed unmatched.

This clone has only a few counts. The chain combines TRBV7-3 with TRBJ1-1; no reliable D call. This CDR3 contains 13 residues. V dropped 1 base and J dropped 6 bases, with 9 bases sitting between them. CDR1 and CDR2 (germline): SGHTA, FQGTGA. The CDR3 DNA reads TGTGCCAGCAGCTTAAGAGGGATTGCTGAAGCTTTCTTT. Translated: CASSLRGIAEAFF.

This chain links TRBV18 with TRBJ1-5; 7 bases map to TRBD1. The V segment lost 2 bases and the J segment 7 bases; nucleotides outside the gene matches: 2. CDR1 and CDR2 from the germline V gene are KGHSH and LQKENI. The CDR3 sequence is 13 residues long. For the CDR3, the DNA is TGTGCCAGCTCACCAGGACAGGACCAGCCCCAGCATTTT. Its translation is CASSPGQDQPQHF.

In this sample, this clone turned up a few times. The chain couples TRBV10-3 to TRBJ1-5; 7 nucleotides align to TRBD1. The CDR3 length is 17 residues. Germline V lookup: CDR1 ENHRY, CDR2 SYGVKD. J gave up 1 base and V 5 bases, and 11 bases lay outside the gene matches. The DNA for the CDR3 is TGTGCCATCAGTTCCCAGGCGACAGGGCTCAGCAATCAGCCCCAGCATTTT. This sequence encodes CAISSQATGLSNQPQHF.

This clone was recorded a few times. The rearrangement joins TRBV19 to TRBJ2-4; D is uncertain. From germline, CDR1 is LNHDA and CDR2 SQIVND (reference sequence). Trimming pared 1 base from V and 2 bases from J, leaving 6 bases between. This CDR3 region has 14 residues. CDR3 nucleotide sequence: TGTGCCAGTAGTATAGCAGAACCCAAAAACATTCAGTACTTC. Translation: CASSIAEPKNIQYF.

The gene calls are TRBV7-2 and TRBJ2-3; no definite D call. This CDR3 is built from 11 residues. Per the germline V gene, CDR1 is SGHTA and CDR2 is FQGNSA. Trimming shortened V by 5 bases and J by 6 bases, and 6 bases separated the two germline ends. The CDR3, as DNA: TGTGCCAGCAGCCCTATTGATACGCAGTATTTT. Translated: CASSPIDTQYF.

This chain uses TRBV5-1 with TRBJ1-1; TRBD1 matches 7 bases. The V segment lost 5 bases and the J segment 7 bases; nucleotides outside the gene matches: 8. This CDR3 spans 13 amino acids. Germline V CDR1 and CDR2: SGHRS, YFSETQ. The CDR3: CASRSTGEGEAFF. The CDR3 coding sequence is TGCGCCAGCAGGTCTACAGGGGAAGGTGAAGCTTTCTTT. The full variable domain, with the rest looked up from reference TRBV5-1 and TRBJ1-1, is KAGVTQTPRYLIKTRGQQVTLSCSPISGHRSVSWYQQTPGQGLQFLFEYFSETQRNKGNFPGRFSGRQFSNSRSEMNVSTLELGDSALYLCASRSTGEGEAFFGQGTRLTVV.

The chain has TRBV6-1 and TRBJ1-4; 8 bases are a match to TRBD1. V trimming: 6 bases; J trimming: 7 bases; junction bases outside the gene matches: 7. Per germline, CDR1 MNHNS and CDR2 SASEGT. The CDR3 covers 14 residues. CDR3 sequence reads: CASSFGQGGEKLFF. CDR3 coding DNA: TGTGCCAGCAGCTTCGGACAGGGCGGTGAAAAACTGTTTTTT.

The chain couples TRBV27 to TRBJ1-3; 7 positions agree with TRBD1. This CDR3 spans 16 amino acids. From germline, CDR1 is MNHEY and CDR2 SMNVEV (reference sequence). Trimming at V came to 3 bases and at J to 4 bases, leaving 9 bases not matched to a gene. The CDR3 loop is CASSFSSTGRGNTIYF. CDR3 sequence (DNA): TGTGCCAGCAGTTTCAGCTCGACAGGGAGGGGAAACACCATATATTTT.

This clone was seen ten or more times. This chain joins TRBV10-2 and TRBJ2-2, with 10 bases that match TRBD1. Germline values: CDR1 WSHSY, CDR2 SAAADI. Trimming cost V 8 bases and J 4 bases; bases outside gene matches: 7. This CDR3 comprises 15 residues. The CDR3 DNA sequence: TGCGCCAGCGTTCCGGGACAGGGGTTCACCGGGGAGCTGTTTTTT. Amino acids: CASVPGQGFTGELFF.

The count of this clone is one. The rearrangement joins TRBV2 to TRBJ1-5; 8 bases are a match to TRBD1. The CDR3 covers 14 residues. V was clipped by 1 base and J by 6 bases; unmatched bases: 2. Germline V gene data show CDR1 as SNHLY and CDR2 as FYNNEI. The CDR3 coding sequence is TGTGCCAGCAGTGAAGGGACAGGGCCTCAGCCCCAGCATTTT. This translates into CASSEGTGPQPQHF.

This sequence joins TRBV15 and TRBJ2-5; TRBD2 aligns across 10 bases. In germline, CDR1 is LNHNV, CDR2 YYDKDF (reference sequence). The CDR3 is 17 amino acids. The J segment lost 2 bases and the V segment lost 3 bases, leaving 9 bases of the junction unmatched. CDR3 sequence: CATSRGLAGGLQETQYF. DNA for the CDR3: TGTGCCACCAGCAGGGGATTAGCGGGGGGCCTACAAGAGACCCAGTACTTC.

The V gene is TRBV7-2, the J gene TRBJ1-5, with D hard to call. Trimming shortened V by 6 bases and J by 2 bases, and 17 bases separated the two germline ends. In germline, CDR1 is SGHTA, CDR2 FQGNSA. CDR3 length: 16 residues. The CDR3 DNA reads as TGTGCCAGCAGTCCCAGAATGTTGGGAGGCAATCAGCCCCAGCATTTT. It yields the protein CASSPRMLGGNQPQHF.